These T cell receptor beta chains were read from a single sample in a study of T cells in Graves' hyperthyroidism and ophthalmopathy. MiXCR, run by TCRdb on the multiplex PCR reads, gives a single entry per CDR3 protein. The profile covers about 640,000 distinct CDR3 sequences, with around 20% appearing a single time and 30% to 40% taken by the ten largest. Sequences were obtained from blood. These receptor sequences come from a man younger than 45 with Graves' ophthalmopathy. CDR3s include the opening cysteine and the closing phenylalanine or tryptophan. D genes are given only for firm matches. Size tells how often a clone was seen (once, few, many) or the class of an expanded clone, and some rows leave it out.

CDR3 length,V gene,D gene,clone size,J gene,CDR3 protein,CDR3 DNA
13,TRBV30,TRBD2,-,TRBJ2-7,CAWTSGMSYEQYF,TGTGCCTGGACTAGCGGGATGTCCTACGAGCAGTACTTC
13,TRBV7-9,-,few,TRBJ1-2,CASSLTELYGYTF,TGTGCCAGCAGCCTGACAGAGCTCTATGGCTACACCTTC
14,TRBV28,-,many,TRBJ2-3,CASSSLTLADTQYF,TGTGCCAGCAGTTCCTTAACTCTAGCAGATACGCAGTATTTT
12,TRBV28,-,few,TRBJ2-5,CASSLGPTLRDF,TGTGCCAGCAGTTTAGGTCCCACCCTGAGGGACTTC
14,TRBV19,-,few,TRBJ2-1,CASSMGGVYNEQFF,TGTGCCAGTAGTATGGGGGGTGTCTACAATGAGCAGTTCTTC
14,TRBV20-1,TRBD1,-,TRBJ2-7,CSAGNRGFPYEQYF,TGCAGTGCTGGTAACAGGGGGTTCCCCTACGAGCAGTACTTC
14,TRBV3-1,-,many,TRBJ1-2,CASSQGTLSYGYTF,TGTGCCAGCAGCCAAGGGACTCTCAGCTATGGCTACACCTTC
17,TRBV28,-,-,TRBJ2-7,CASSLPTLGGPPYEQYF,TGTGCCAGCAGTTTACCCACTCTCGGGGGTCCACCCTACGAGCAGTACTTC
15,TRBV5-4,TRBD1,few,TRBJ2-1,CASSAVGQGDAEQFF,TGTGCCAGCAGCGCCGTAGGACAGGGGGATGCTGAGCAGTTCTTC
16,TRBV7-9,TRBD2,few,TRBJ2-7,CASSPGLAGLGDEQYF,TGTGCCAGCAGCCCCGGACTAGCGGGATTGGGGGACGAGCAGTACTTC
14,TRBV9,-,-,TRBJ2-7,CASSGGLVAYEQYF,TGTGCCAGCAGCGGCGGATTAGTAGCCTACGAGCAGTACTTC
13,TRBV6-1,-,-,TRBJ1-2,CASIGDWGYGYTF,TGTGCCAGCATCGGGGACTGGGGTTATGGCTACACCTTC
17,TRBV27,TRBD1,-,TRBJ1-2,CASSLTQTGQGYYGYTF,TGTGCCAGCAGTTTAACCCAGACAGGGCAGGGGTACTATGGCTACACCTTC
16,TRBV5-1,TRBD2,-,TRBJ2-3,CASSRAGEGGTDTQYF,TGCGCCAGCAGCCGAGCGGGAGAAGGTGGGACAGATACGCAGTATTTT
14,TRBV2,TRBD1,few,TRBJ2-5,CASTVSGGQETQYF,TGTGCCAGCACCGTTTCAGGGGGCCAAGAGACCCAGTACTTC
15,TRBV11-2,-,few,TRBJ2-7,CASSIQMSGAYEQYF,TGTGCCAGTAGTATCCAAATGAGTGGGGCCTACGAGCAGTACTTC
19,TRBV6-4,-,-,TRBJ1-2,CASSVDPGQPYGEPYGYTF,TGTGCCAGCAGTGTCGACCCGGGACAACCGTATGGGGAACCGTATGGCTACACCTTC
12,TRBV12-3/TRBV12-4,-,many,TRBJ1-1,CASSLARGRAFF,TGTGCCAGCAGTTTAGCGAGAGGAAGAGCTTTCTTT
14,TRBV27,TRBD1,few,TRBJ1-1,CASSLRTGATEAFF,TGTGCCAGCAGTTTAAGGACAGGCGCCACTGAAGCTTTCTTT
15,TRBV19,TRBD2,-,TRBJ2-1,CASSTSGSPINEQFF,TGTGCCAGTAGTACGAGCGGGAGCCCCATTAATGAGCAGTTCTTC
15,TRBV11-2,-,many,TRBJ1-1,CASSLEDIMNTEAFF,TGTGCCAGCAGCTTAGAGGACATTATGAACACTGAAGCTTTCTTT
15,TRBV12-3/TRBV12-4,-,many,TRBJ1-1,CASSLSGSAAARAFF,TGTGCCAGCAGTTTATCGGGGTCAGCCGCCGCCAGGGCTTTCTTT
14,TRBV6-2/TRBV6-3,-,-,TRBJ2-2,CASSDSGNTGELFF,TGTGCCAGCAGTGACTCGGGGAACACCGGGGAGCTGTTTTTT
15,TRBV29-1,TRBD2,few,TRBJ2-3,CSAVGLAGGTDTQYF,TGCAGCGCTGTAGGACTAGCGGGAGGTACAGATACGCAGTATTTT
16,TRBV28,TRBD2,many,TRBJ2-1,CASRRLAETSYNEQFF,TGTGCCAGCAGACGACTAGCGGAAACTTCCTACAATGAGCAGTTCTTC
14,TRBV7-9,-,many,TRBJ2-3,CASSLASGTDTQYF,TGCGCCAGCAGCTTGGCCAGCGGCACAGATACGCAGTATTTT
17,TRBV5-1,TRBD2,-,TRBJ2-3,CASSFTLAGGSTDTQYF,TGCGCCAGCAGCTTCACACTAGCGGGAGGTAGCACAGATACGCAGTATTTT
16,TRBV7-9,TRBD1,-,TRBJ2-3,CASRAPGQGATDTQYF,TGTGCCAGCAGGGCTCCGGGACAGGGGGCAACAGATACGCAGTATTTT
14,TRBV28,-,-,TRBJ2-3,CASKISLYTDTQYF,TGTGCCAGCAAGATTAGCCTATACACAGATACGCAGTATTTT
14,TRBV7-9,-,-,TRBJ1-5,CTSSEEGGNQPQHF,TGTACCAGCAGCGAAGAGGGGGGTAATCAGCCCCAGCATTTT
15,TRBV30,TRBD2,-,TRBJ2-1,CAWSSGTRAFNEQFF,TGTGCCTGGAGCTCCGGGACTAGAGCTTTCAATGAGCAGTTCTTC
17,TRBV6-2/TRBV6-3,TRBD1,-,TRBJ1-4,CANSYSTGDRDDEKLFF,TGTGCCAACAGTTACTCGACGGGGGACAGGGATGATGAAAAACTGTTTTTT
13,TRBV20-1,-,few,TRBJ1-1,CSASTQVNTEAFF,TGCAGTGCTAGCACACAGGTGAACACTGAAGCTTTCTTT
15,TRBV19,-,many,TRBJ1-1,CASSLMGGSNTEAFF,TGTGCCAGTAGCCTAATGGGGGGCTCGAACACTGAAGCTTTCTTT
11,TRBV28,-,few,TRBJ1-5,CALRGDQPQHF,TGTGCCCTTCGGGGGGATCAGCCCCAGCATTTT
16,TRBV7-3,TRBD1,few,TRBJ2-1,CASSQSGTGPRNEQFF,TGTGCCAGCAGCCAATCCGGGACAGGGCCTCGAAATGAGCAGTTCTTC
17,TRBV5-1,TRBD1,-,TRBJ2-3,CASSLEGTGGLTDTQYF,TGCGCCAGCAGCTTGGAGGGGACAGGGGGTTTAACAGATACGCAGTATTTT
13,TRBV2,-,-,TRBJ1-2,CASSVVDNYGYTF,TGTGCCAGCAGTGTCGTGGATAACTATGGCTACACCTTC
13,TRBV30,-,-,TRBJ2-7,CAWSVLAAYEQYF,TGTGCCTGGAGTGTACTGGCCGCCTACGAGCAGTACTTC
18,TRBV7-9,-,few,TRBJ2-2,CASSRKAGPGTNTGELFF,TGTGCCAGCAGCCGAAAAGCAGGGCCAGGGACGAACACCGGGGAGCTGTTTTTT
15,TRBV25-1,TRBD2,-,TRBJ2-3,CASSGSGSGGYTQYF,TGTGCCAGCAGTGGAAGCGGGAGCGGAGGTTATACGCAGTATTTT
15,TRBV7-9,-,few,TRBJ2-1,CASSPELSSYNEQFF,TGTGCCAGCAGCCCCGAGCTGAGCTCCTACAATGAGCAGTTCTTC